This T cell receptor beta chain originates from a study of beta chain features in type 1 diabetes. Turning to the study itself: Patients looked much like healthy donors when it came to age, gender and cell yields. Study outcomes and limitations: Shortening that was moderate but significant affected the TCRB CDR3s of Type 1 diabetes patients in all four CD4+ subsets. Patients with type 1 diabetes carried fewer insertions and had more deletions at their VDJ junctions. Naive, central memory and Treg TCRB repertoires seemed to resemble each other more closely in patients than they did in healthy donors.

Turning to this clone: Its antigen is still unknown.

Expressed TCRB transcripts were sequenced, since all the RNA that had been isolated was reverse transcribed. Around 3.5 million reads on average were seen across naive, central memory and regulatory T cell samples. The protocol was immunoSEQ multiplex PCR, while the TCRdb copy is restricted to in-frame clones and leaves out a portion. The data contain 680,000 or so clones, under 15% of them singletons. The sample was naive CD4+ T cells from blood. This TCR was sampled from a man between 18 and 29 years old with type 1 diabetes.

The DNA for the CDR3 is TGTGCCAGCAGTTTAGGGACAGGGGGCGCGGATACGCAGTATTTT. The encoded protein is CASSLGTGGADTQYF. The chain joins TRBV27 to TRBJ2-3; 12 nucleotides align to TRBD1. The CDR3 sequence is 15 residues long. Per the germline V gene, CDR1 is MNHEY and CDR2 is SMNVEV (reference sequence). Germline trimming cut 2 bases from V and 6 bases from J; bases unmatched to any gene: 3.